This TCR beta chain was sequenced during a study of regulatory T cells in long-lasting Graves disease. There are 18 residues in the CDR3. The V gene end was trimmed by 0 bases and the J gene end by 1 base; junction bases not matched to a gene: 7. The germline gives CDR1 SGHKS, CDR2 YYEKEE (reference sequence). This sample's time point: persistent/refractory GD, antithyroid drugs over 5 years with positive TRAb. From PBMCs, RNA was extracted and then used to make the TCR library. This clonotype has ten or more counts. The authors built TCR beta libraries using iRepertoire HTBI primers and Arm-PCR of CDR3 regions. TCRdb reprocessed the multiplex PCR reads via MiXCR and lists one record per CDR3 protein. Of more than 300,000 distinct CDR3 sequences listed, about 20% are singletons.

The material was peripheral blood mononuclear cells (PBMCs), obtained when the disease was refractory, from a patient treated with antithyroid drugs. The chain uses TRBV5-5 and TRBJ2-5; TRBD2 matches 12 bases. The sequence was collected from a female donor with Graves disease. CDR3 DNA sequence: TGTGCCAGCAGCTTGGGAACTCGGACTAGCGGGGTCCAAGAGACCCAGTACTTC. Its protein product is CASSLGTRTSGVQETQYF.